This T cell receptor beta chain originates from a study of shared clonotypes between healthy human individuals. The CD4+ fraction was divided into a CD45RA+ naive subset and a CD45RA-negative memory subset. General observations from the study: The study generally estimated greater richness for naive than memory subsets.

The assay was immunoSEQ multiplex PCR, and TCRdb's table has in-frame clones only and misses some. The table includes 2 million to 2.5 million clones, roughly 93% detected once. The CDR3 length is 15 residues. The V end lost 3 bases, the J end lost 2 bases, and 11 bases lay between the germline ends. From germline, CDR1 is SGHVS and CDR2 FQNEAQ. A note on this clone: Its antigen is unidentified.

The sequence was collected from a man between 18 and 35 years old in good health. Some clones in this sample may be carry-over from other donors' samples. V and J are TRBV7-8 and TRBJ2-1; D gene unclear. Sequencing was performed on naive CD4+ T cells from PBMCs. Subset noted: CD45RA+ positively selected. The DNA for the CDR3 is TGTGCCAGCAGCTTTGCTGGTCTTGCCTACAATGAGCAGTTCTTC. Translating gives CASSFAGLAYNEQFF.